This T cell receptor beta chain was sequenced in a study of blood T cells in healthy people across ages. This clonotype was seen only a few times. Its antigen is as yet unknown. The CDR3 is made up of 11 amino acids. CDR1 and CDR2 (germline): LGHNT, FRNRAP. With a J-beta primer mix and a sample-barcoded 5' primer, a second PCR ran roughly 6 to 12 cycles. All cDNA molecules were each tagged by a template-switch adaptor with 12 random nucleotides. TCRdb reprocessed the 5' RACE reads with MiXCR, giving one entry per CDR3 protein. The sample holds about 1.6 million distinct CDR3 sequences, roughly a third seen once. Peripheral blood was drawn, around 9.3 milliliters per donor. Study-wide points: Researchers deemed the diversity estimates from one million T cells underestimates.

What was sequenced was blood. This TCR was recovered from a woman aged 25 to 39 in good health. The rearrangement links TRBV12-5 to TRBJ2-5; D not certain. The assigned J gene may be wrong: the sequence end matches TRBJ2-7 better. The DNA of the CDR3 is TGTGCTAGCATGGAACCCGACGAGCAGTACTTC. Residues: CASMEPDEQYF.